This TCR beta chain was sequenced for a study of blood T cell repertoires in COVID-19. Study details: The United States, Italy and Spain provided the acute and convalescent COVID-19 samples. T cells, B-cell-depleted T cells, or PBMCs provided the cDNA or gDNA that served as material.

Authors' processing steps: The assay estimated nucleated cells by amplifying reference gene primers. Only in-frame clones appear in the TCRdb table, and some are missing; sequencing was by immunoSEQ multiplex PCR. That table furnishes V, J and clone size, whereas the DNA furnished D and trimming. The sample includes 60,000 to 75,000 clones, 60% to 85% of them seen just once. This clone has only a few counts. The CDR3 sequence is 14 residues long. Looked up from germline, CDR1 is SGHDN and CDR2 is FVKESK. V was pared by 4 bases and J by 5 bases, with 14 bases between. Sequenced input: peripheral blood. This sequence originates from an elderly woman with acute or convalescent COVID-19. The rearrangement links TRBV14 to TRBJ1-1, with D tentatively TRBD1 (6 bases). This CDR3 reads CASSRTGSVTEAFF. For the CDR3, the DNA is TGTGCCAGCAGCCGCACAGGGAGTGTGACTGAAGCTTTCTTT.